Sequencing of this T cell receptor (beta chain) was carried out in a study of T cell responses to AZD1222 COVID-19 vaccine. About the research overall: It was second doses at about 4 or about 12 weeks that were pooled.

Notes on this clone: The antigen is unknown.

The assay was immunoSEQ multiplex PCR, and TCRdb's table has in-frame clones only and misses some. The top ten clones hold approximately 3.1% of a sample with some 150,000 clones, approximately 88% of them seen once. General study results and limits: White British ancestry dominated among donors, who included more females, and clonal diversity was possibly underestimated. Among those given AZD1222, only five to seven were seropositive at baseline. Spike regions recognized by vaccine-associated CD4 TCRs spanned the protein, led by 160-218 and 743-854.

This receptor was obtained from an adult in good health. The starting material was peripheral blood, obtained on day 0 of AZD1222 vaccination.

The CDR3 nucleotides are TGTGCCAGCAGCCCTTATCAGGGACAGGGAGGATCTGGTATGGGGCCCCAGCATTTT. This gives the protein CASSPYQGQGGSGMGPQHF. V gene TRBV7-8 combines with J gene TRBJ1-5, with TRBD1 identical over 9 bases. This CDR3 has 19 amino acids. V lost 5 bases and J lost 9; bases outside the gene matches: 23. Germline CDR1 is SGHVS and CDR2 is FQNEAQ.